This passage covers 7 T cell receptor beta chains from one sample sequenced in a study of blood T cells in healthy people across ages. For the second PCR, which ran for 7 to 11 cycles, a sample-barcoded 5' primer and a J-beta primer mix were used. TCRdb reprocessed the 5' RACE reads via MiXCR and lists one record per CDR3 protein. The data contain about 1.1 million distinct CDR3 sequences, 30% to 40% of them singletons. The specimen sequenced was blood. Source of these receptors: a man between 18 and 35 years old in good health.

This clonotype occurred many times. The chain combines TRBV4-1 with TRBJ1-2; 7 positions match TRBD1. The CDR3 covers 17 residues. Germline V gene lookup returns CDR1 MGHRA and CDR2 YSYEKL. V trimming: 1 base; J trimming: 8 bases; junction bases outside the gene matches: 16. The CDR3 nucleotides are TGCGCCAGCAGCCAAGTCCCCTCGACAGGGAAAGAGGAGGGCTACACCTTC. This sequence encodes CASSQVPSTGKEEGYTF.

This clonotype was counted a few times. The rearrangement links TRBV7-2 to TRBJ2-1, with D possibly being TRBD2 (5 bases). This CDR3 spans 14 amino acids. CDR1 and CDR2 from the germline V gene are SGHTA and FQGNSA. Trimming cost V 3 bases and J 3 bases, with 9 bases left between them. Here the CDR3 DNA reads TGTGCCAGCAGCTTCGGGAAGGGCTACAATGAGCAGTTCTTC. This translates into CASSFGKGYNEQFF.

V is TRBV6-2 or TRBV6-3 and J is TRBJ1-1; 9 bases agree with TRBD1. This CDR3 comprises 16 residues. Germline V CDR1 and CDR2: MNHEY, SVGEGT. The junction had 9 bases not matched to a gene; V was cut back by 3 bases and J by 4 bases. The CDR3 bases are TGTGCCAGCAGTTATGGAACAGGACAGGGGATCACTGAAGCTTTCTTT. Its translation: CASSYGTGQGITEAFF.

The chain carries TRBV6-5 and TRBJ1-6, with D unresolved. Trimming left V 5 bases short and J 10 bases short, with 18 bases between. Germline CDR1 and CDR2: MNHEY and SVGAGI. This CDR3 has 15 residues. The DNA of the CDR3 is TGTGCCAGCAGTGATAAACGGGTCTTGCGCTCACCCCTCCACTTT. Amino acid sequence: CASSDKRVLRSPLHF.

This clonotype was counted ten times or more. The chain uses TRBV3-1 and TRBJ1-2; 8 bases line up with TRBD1. Looked up from germline, CDR1 is LGHDT and CDR2 is YNNKEL (reference sequence). The ends lost 0 bases at V and 4 bases at J; junction bases unmatched: 4. The CDR3 has 15 residues. Here the CDR3 reads CASSQDRGRGYGYTF. The CDR3, as DNA: TGTGCCAGCAGCCAAGACAGGGGGCGCGGCTATGGCTACACCTTC.

The sample holds a few counts of this clonotype. This chain uses TRBV7-2 with TRBJ1-1; 7 bases match TRBD1. Trimming removed 3 bases from V and 4 bases from J; junction bases left unmatched: 5. This CDR3 has 14 amino acids. Germline V CDR1 and CDR2: SGHTA, FQGNSA. The CDR3 reads CASSLTGMSTEAFF. DNA for the CDR3: TGTGCCAGCAGCTTGACAGGGATGAGCACTGAAGCTTTCTTT.

V usage is TRBV5-1 and J usage is TRBJ2-5; D gene ambiguous. The CDR3 is made up of 13 amino acids. Germline loops: CDR1 SGHRS, CDR2 YFSETQ. V lost 4 bases, J lost 4 bases, and 11 bases lay in between. CDR3 region: CASSPRTRETQYF. In nucleotides, the CDR3 is TGCGCCAGCAGCCCAAGGACGAGAGAGACCCAGTACTTC.